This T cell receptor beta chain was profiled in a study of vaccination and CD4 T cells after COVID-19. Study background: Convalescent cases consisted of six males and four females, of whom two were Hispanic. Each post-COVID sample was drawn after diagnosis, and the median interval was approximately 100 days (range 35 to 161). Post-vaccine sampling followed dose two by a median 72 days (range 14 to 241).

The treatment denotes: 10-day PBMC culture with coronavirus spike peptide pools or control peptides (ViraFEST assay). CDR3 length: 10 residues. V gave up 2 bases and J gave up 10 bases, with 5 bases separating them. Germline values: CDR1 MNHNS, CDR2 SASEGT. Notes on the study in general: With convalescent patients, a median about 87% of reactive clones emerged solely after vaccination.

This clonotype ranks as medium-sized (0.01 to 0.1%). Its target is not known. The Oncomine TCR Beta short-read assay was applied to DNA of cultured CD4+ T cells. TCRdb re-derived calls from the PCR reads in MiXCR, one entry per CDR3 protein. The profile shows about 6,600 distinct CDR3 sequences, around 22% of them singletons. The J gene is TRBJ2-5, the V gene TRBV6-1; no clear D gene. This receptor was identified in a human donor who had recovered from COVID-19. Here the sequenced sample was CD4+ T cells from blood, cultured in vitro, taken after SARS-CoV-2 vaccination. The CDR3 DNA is TGTGCCAGCAGTGAACTGGACCAGTACTTC. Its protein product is CASSELDQYF.